One TCR beta chain is described in this entry. Its antigen is currently unknown. Every bit of the isolated RNA underwent reverse transcription, so sequencing read expressed TCRB transcripts. About 3.57 million reads per sample were averaged for naive, central memory and regulatory samples. Generated by immunoSEQ multiplex PCR, the TCRdb table keeps only in-frame clones and is missing some. The table has approximately 260,000 clones, approximately 25% seen once. Germline assignment: CDR1 LGHNA and CDR2 YNFKEQ. J gave up 16 bases and V 4 bases, and 19 bases lay outside the gene matches. This CDR3 is built from 15 residues. This entry belongs to a study of beta chain features in type 1 diabetes. Study conclusions and caveats: Moderate yet significant TCRB CDR3 shortening was seen in Type 1 diabetes patients in all four CD4+ subsets. cDNA sequencing could over-represent cells with high TCR expression.

The chain carries TRBV4-2 and TRBJ2-1; 7 nucleotides match TRBD1. The sequencing input was naive CD4+ T cells from blood. The TCR comes from a woman in her twenties or thirties with type 1 diabetes. The CDR3 spells CASSPGEGASLSTFF. CDR3 sequence (DNA): TGTGCCAGCAGCCCCGGAGAGGGGGCGAGCCTCAGCACATTCTTC.